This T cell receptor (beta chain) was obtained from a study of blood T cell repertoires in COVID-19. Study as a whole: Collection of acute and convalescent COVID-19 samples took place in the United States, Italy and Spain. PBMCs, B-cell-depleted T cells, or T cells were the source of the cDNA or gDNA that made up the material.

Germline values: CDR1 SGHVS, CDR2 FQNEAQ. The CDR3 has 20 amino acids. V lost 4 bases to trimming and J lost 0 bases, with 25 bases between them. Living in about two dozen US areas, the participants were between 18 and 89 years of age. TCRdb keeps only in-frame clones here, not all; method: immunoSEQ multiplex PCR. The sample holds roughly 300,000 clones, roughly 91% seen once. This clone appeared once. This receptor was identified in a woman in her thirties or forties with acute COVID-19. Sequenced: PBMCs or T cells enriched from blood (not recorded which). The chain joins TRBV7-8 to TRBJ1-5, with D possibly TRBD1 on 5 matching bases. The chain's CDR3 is CASSYPPRDLMAYSNQPQHF. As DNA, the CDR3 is TGTGCCAGCAGCTACCCTCCCCGGGACTTGATGGCCTATAGCAATCAGCCCCAGCATTTT.